Below, 22 T cell receptor beta chains from the same sample are listed, as sequenced in a study of cytomegalovirus exposure and HLA in healthy donors. The PCR made use of 60 Vbeta and 13 Jbeta primers. The method was immunoSEQ multiplex PCR; TCRdb's version includes in-frame clones alone and lacks a portion of them. The data contain 100,000 or so clones, about 80% of them seen just once; the ten biggest clones take up about 1.9%. Specimen: PBMCs. Receptor source: a man under 40 in good health and CMV-seronegative.

The V gene is TRBV19, the J gene TRBJ2-7; TRBD1 matches at 9 bases. The junction had 1 base not matched to a gene; V was cut back by 4 bases and J by 3 bases. The CDR3 is 13 amino acids. The V gene's germline CDR1 is LNHDA and CDR2 SQIVND (reference sequence). As DNA, the CDR3 is TGTGCCAGTAGTAGGACAGGGGACTACGAGCAGTACTTC. This translates into CASSRTGDYEQYF.

Only a few counts were recorded for this clone. V and J are TRBV19 and TRBJ1-1; D is perhaps TRBD1 (5 bases). CDR1 and CDR2 from the germline V gene are LNHDA and SQIVND (reference sequence). Trimming pared 7 bases from V and 5 bases from J, leaving 8 bases between. CDR3 size: 11 residues. The CDR3 loop reads CASNQGTEAFF. The CDR3 DNA reads TGTGCCAGTAACCAGGGAACTGAAGCTTTCTTT.

The chain is built from TRBV28 and TRBJ1-4; TRBD1 matches 7 bases. Germline lookup yields CDR1 MDHEN and CDR2 SYDVKM. Unmatched junction bases numbered 7, after V lost 6 bases and J lost 0 bases. This CDR3 is 16 amino acids long. This chain's CDR3 is CASSPGGAATNEKLFF. For the CDR3, the DNA is TGTGCCAGCAGCCCAGGGGGAGCTGCAACTAATGAAAAACTGTTTTTT.

The J gene is TRBJ2-7, the V gene TRBV19, with 9 bases that match TRBD2. Germline CDR1 is LNHDA and CDR2 is SQIVND (reference sequence). Trimming at V came to 6 bases and at J to 2 bases, leaving 5 bases not matched to a gene. This CDR3 has 14 amino acids. The CDR3 coding sequence is TGTGCCAGTAGGGCGACTAGCGGACCCTACGAGCAGTACTTC. It specifies CASRATSGPYEQYF.

The chain recombines TRBV6-4 with TRBJ2-7, with D possibly TRBD1 on 6 matching bases. Germline V lookup: CDR1 MRHNA, CDR2 SNTAGT. V was shortened by 5 bases and J by 8 bases, with 16 bases between the two germline ends. The CDR3 runs 13 residues. In nucleotides, the CDR3 is TGTGCCAGCAGTTTAACTCGACAGGACCAGCAGTACTTC. The encoded protein is CASSLTRQDQQYF.

In DNA, the CDR3 is TGTGCCAGCAGCCCAGGGACTAGTAGCACCGGGGAGCTGTTTTTT. Its translation is CASSPGTSSTGELFF. The chain is built from TRBV9 and TRBJ2-2; TRBD2 agrees at 8 bases. This CDR3 is built from 15 residues. Germline V gene lookup returns CDR1 SGDLS and CDR2 YYNGEE. Germline trimming cut 4 bases from V and 4 bases from J; bases unmatched to any gene: 6.

This clone has at least ten counts. V is TRBV6-6 and J is TRBJ2-6; D may be TRBD1 (5 bases). V was clipped by 6 bases and J by 2 bases, with 11 bases between them. Germline V gene lookup returns CDR1 MNHNY and CDR2 SVGAGI (reference sequence). The CDR3 length is 15 residues. Here the CDR3 DNA reads TGTGCCAGCAGCCTCAGGGCACCTGGGGCCAACGTCCTGACTTTC. It translates to CASSLRAPGANVLTF.

The rearrangement uses TRBV7-9 and TRBJ1-5; D is perhaps TRBD1 (6 bases). The V gene's germline CDR1 is SEHNR and CDR2 FQNEAQ (reference sequence). V was clipped by 5 bases and J by 3 bases, with 11 bases between them. The CDR3 loop spans 14 amino acids. CDR3 amino acids: CASSKDSANQPQHF. The CDR3 DNA sequence: TGTGCCAGCAGCAAGGACAGTGCCAATCAGCCCCAGCATTTT.

The chain has TRBV6-6 and TRBJ2-3, with 9 positions matching TRBD2. From germline, CDR1 is MNHNY and CDR2 SVGAGI (reference sequence). The V and J ends lost 6 bases and 0 bases, in that order; junction bases with no gene match: 7. CDR3 length: 16 amino acids. As DNA, the CDR3 is TGTGCCAGCAGAGTAGCGGGGGATTTTAGCACAGATACGCAGTATTTT. It specifies CASRVAGDFSTDTQYF.

This chain connects TRBV4-1 to TRBJ2-2, with 14 bases lining up with TRBD2. With 2 bases clipped from V and 2 bases from J, the junction kept 4 bases outside the gene matches. This CDR3 region has 18 residues. Looked up from germline, CDR1 is MGHRA and CDR2 is YSYEKL. The CDR3 region has the DNA TGCGCCAGCAGCCAAAACGGACTAGCGGGGGGAAACACCGGGGAGCTGTTTTTT. This gives the protein CASSQNGLAGGNTGELFF.

The chain carries TRBV6-5 and TRBJ2-3; tentative D call: TRBD1 (6 bases). V lost 6 bases to trimming and J lost 1 base, with 14 bases between them. The CDR3 is 15 amino acids. Germline V gene sequence: CDR1 MNHEY, CDR2 SVGAGI. CDR3 amino acids: CASSPRGTRTDTQYF. The CDR3 nucleotides read TGTGCCAGCAGCCCAAGGGGGACCCGCACAGATACGCAGTATTTT.

The chain has TRBV6-5 and TRBJ2-7; D might be TRBD2 (5 bases). CDR1 and CDR2 (germline): MNHEY, SVGAGI. V was trimmed by 0 bases and J by 7 bases, leaving 16 bases between them. CDR3 size: 15 residues. The CDR3, as DNA: TGTGCCAGCAGTTACTCCCCAACTAGATCTTGGGAGCAGTACTTC. Amino acids: CASSYSPTRSWEQYF.

V and J are TRBV29-1 and TRBJ1-2; TRBD1 matches 11 bases. Germline assignment: CDR1 SQVTM and CDR2 ANQGSEA. J gave up 3 bases and V 6 bases, and 6 bases lay outside the gene matches. The CDR3 runs to 14 residues. The CDR3 region has the DNA TGCAGCGTCGTTCCGGGACAGGGGGACTATGGCTACACCTTC. It is translated as CSVVPGQGDYGYTF.

V gene TRBV5-6 combines with J gene TRBJ2-5, with a weak D call TRBD1 (5 bases). Germline V CDR1 and CDR2: SGHDT, YYEEEE. The length of the CDR3 is 11 residues. The CDR3 region has the DNA TGTGCTTCAAAGGGGCAAGAGACCCAGTACTTC. It translates to CASKGQETQYF.

The rearrangement uses TRBV6-1 and TRBJ2-1; TRBD1 is a possible D gene (6 bases). Looked up from germline, CDR1 is MNHNS and CDR2 is SASEGT. The V and J ends lost 7 bases and 2 bases respectively, with 12 bases between them. The length of the CDR3 is 14 residues. Here the CDR3 reads CASIRQATYNEQFF. Here the CDR3 DNA reads TGTGCCAGCATTAGACAGGCTACCTACAATGAGCAGTTCTTC.

This clone was picked up a small number of times. The chain has TRBV2 and TRBJ1-1, with 8 bases that match TRBD1. In germline, CDR1 is SNHLY, CDR2 FYNNEI. With V trimmed by 4 bases and J by 3 bases, 10 bases remained unmatched. The length of the CDR3 is 16 residues. CDR3 sequence: CASSVTPGQGHTEAFF. CDR3 coding DNA: TGTGCCAGCAGTGTGACCCCCGGACAGGGCCACACTGAAGCTTTCTTT.

The genes are TRBV21-1 and TRBJ1-4; the table names TRBD1, a call not compared with the DNA. TRBV21-1 is deemed a pseudogene. The CDR3 is made up of 15 amino acids. The CDR3 loop is CASSKGRGRFEKLFF. The CDR3 DNA is TGTGCCAGCAGCAAAGGGAGGGGGCGCTTTGAAAAACTGTTTTTT.

This sequence joins TRBV18 and TRBJ2-5; possible D gene TRBD1, 5 bases. This CDR3 comprises 13 residues. Trimming took 7 bases from V and 2 from J, leaving 11 bases between them. The V gene's germline CDR1 is KGHSH and CDR2 LQKENI. CDR3 residues: CASLLGDQETQYF. CDR3 coding DNA: TGTGCCAGCTTGCTAGGGGATCAAGAGACCCAGTACTTC.

V gene TRBV10-3 combines with J gene TRBJ1-2; D unclear. Trimming stripped 0 bases from V and 4 bases from J, with 9 bases between. There are 14 residues in the CDR3. Germline V gene sequence: CDR1 ENHRY, CDR2 SYGVKD. CDR3 sequence reads: CAISESLLGYGYTF. The CDR3, as DNA: TGTGCCATCAGTGAGTCACTATTGGGCTATGGCTACACCTTC.

This chain uses TRBV9 with TRBJ1-1; TRBD1 agrees at 8 bases. This CDR3 is built from 14 residues. The ends lost 4 bases at V and 3 bases at J; junction bases unmatched: 5. In germline, CDR1 is SGDLS, CDR2 YYNGEE. In nucleotides, the CDR3 is TGTGCCAGCAGCTTCGGACAGGGTGACACTGAAGCTTTCTTT. This sequence encodes CASSFGQGDTEAFF. The whole variable domain, filled in from reference TRBV9 and TRBJ1-1, reads DSGVTQTPKHLITATGQRVTLRCSPRSGDLSVYWYQQSLDQGLQFLIQYYNGEERAKGNILERFSAQQFPDLHSELNLSSLELGDSALYFCASSFGQGDTEAFFGQGTRLTVV.

This chain links TRBV19 with TRBJ2-6; 10 bases agree with TRBD2. With 7 bases clipped from V and 0 bases from J, the junction kept 6 bases outside the gene matches. The CDR3 is made up of 17 amino acids. Per the germline V gene, CDR1 is LNHDA and CDR2 is SQIVND (reference sequence). The CDR3 loop is CASMRASGSSGANVLTF. The CDR3 DNA reads as TGTGCCAGTATGCGGGCTAGCGGGAGCTCTGGGGCCAACGTCCTGACTTTC.

This clone came up once. CDR3 in DNA: TGTGCCAGCAGTCCAGGACTGAGAACTGAAGCTTTCTTT. It encodes CASSPGLRTEAFF. The V gene is TRBV28, the J gene TRBJ1-1; D not resolved. V lost 5 bases and J 5 bases, leaving 12 bases between the germline ends. Germline CDR1 and CDR2: MDHEN and SYDVKM. The CDR3 is made up of 13 amino acids.